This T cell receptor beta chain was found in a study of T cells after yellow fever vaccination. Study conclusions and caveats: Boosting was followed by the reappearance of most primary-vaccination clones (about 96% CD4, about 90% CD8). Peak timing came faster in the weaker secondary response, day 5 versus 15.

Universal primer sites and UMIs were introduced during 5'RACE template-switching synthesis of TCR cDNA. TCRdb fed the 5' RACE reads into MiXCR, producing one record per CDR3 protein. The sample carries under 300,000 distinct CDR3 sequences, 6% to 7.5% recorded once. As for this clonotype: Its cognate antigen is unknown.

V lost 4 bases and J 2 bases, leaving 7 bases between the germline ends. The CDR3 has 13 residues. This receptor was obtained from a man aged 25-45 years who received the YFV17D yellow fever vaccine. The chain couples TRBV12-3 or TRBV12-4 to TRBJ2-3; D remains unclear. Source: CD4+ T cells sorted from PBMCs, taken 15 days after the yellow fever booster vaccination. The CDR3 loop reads CASSSRTTDTQYF. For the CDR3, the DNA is TGTGCCAGCAGTTCCCGAACCACAGATACGCAGTATTTT.